The 16 T cell receptor beta chains given below trace back to one sample, sequenced in a study of cytomegalovirus exposure and HLA in healthy donors. The study ran its PCR with 60 Vbeta and 13 Jbeta primers. TCRdb's copy holds only in-frame clones and misses some; the assay was immunoSEQ multiplex PCR. This table has 50,000 to 60,000 clones, around 73% appearing once. The specimen sequenced was PBMCs. The origin of the receptors is a middle-aged woman in good health and CMV-seropositive.

The chain carries TRBV9 and TRBJ2-3; D gene unclear. With 2 bases removed from V and 6 bases from J, the gap between germline ends came to 7 bases. Germline CDR1 is SGDLS and CDR2 is YYNGEE. This CDR3 spans 12 amino acids. CDR3 in amino acids: CASSVLEDTQYF. The CDR3 DNA is TGTGCCAGCAGCGTTCTCGAGGATACGCAGTATTTT.

This chain uses TRBV6-1 with TRBJ1-3; D is undetermined. V lost 2 bases to trimming and J lost 0 bases, with 8 bases between them. This CDR3 region has 15 residues. The germline CDR1 and CDR2 sequences are MNHNS and SASEGT. The CDR3 loop reads CASSETLSSGNTIYF. The DNA of the CDR3 is TGTGCCAGCAGTGAAACCCTAAGCTCTGGAAACACCATATATTTT.

This rearrangement joins TRBV2 to TRBJ1-1, with D unresolved. The CDR3 spans 10 residues. With 5 bases removed from V and 8 bases from J, the gap between germline ends came to 6 bases. Germline V gene data show CDR1 as SNHLY and CDR2 as FYNNEI. The CDR3 reads CASSRGEAFF. In DNA form, the CDR3 reads TGTGCCAGCAGTCGGGGAGAAGCTTTCTTT.

J is TRBJ2-7 and V is TRBV6-5, with 7 bases that match TRBD2. The V gene's germline CDR1 is MNHEY and CDR2 SVGAGI. The V and J ends lost 6 bases and 1 base, in that order; junction bases with no gene match: 3. This CDR3 comprises 13 residues. CDR3 in amino acids: CASRNGGSYEQYF. CDR3 coding DNA: TGTGCCAGCAGGAACGGGGGGTCCTACGAGCAGTACTTC.

The chain has TRBV11-3 and TRBJ2-2, with D possibly being TRBD1 (6 bases). The germline V gene has CDR1 SGHNT and CDR2 YENEEA. The V gene lost 4 bases and the J gene lost 1 base, with 10 bases spanning the gap. The CDR3 is made up of 15 amino acids. Here the CDR3 DNA reads TGTGCCAGCAGCTCAAGCAGGGGGAACACCGGGGAGCTGTTTTTT. Protein: CASSSSRGNTGELFF.

The V and J genes are TRBV27 and TRBJ1-2; D gene ambiguous. Germline V gene sequence: CDR1 MNHEY, CDR2 SMNVEV (reference sequence). The V end lost 5 bases, the J end lost 4 bases, and 11 bases lay between the germline ends. This CDR3 has 13 amino acids. The CDR3 spells CASSPRDLYGYTF. CDR3 nucleotide sequence: TGTGCCAGCAGTCCCCGGGATCTCTATGGCTACACCTTC.

The V and J genes are TRBV29-1 and TRBJ2-3; 15 bases line up with TRBD2. Trimming cost V 1 base and J 6 bases; bases outside gene matches: 5. Germline CDR1 is SQVTM and CDR2 is ANQGSEA. This CDR3 is built from 16 residues. This CDR3 reads CSVEAGTSGGRDTQYF. Here the CDR3 DNA reads TGCAGCGTTGAAGCCGGGACTAGCGGGGGGCGGGATACGCAGTATTTT.

The chain uses TRBV2 and TRBJ2-5; the D gene is possibly TRBD1 (6 bases). This CDR3 comprises 16 residues. Trimming stripped 9 bases from V and 5 bases from J, with 25 bases between. CDR1 is SNHLY, CDR2 FYNNEI, per germline. In nucleotides, the CDR3 is TGTGCCAGGAAGGGGGTAGGGGGTCACAATTGGGAGACCCAGTACTTC. Translated: CARKGVGGHNWETQYF.

This rearrangement joins TRBV7-3 to TRBJ2-3; TRBD2 might be the D (6 bases). Germline V gene sequence: CDR1 SGHTA, CDR2 FQGTGA. V was clipped by 6 bases and J by 5 bases, with 12 bases between them. The CDR3 is 13 residues long. The CDR3 protein is CASSSGVKDTQYF. In DNA, the CDR3 is TGTGCCAGCAGTTCGGGGGTGAAAGATACGCAGTATTTT. Supplemented by reference TRBV7-3 and TRBJ2-3, the full variable domain reads GAGVSQTPSNKVTEKGKYVELRCDPISGHTALYWYRQSLGQGPEFLIYFQGTGAADDSGLPNDRFFAVRPEGSVSTLKIQRTERGDSAVYLCASSSGVKDTQYFGPGTRLTVL.

V gene TRBV2 combines with J gene TRBJ2-7; D is possibly TRBD1 (5 bases). Germline CDR1 reads SNHLY; CDR2 reads FYNNEI. This CDR3 is 12 amino acids long. Trimming took off 8 bases at V and 5 bases at J, with 13 bases between the two ends. This CDR3 is CASLGLSHEQYF. CDR3 bases: TGTGCCAGCTTGGGGCTTTCCCACGAGCAGTACTTC.

The CDR3 loop is CASSVGGRGNTGELFF. CDR3 sequence (DNA): TGTGCCAGCAGCGTGGGGGGACGGGGAAACACCGGGGAGCTGTTTTTT. This chain uses TRBV9 with TRBJ2-2, with D possibly matching TRBD2 (6 bases). The V gene lost 2 bases and the J gene lost 2 bases, with 13 bases spanning the gap. The CDR3 runs to 16 residues. Germline CDR1 and CDR2: SGDLS and YYNGEE.

This sequence joins TRBV4-1 and TRBJ1-6, with 7 bases that match TRBD1. Germline trimming cut 4 bases from V and 9 bases from J; bases unmatched to any gene: 15. Germline CDR1 reads MGHRA; CDR2 reads YSYEKL. This CDR3 spans 17 amino acids. CDR3 sequence: CASSLIPGHQGVSPLHF. The CDR3 DNA sequence: TGCGCCAGCAGCCTCATTCCGGGACACCAGGGGGTTTCACCCCTCCACTTT.

The rearrangement joins TRBV6-1 to TRBJ1-5; D remains ambiguous. The length of the CDR3 is 13 residues. Trimming left V 6 bases short and J 6 bases short, with 12 bases between. From germline, CDR1 is MNHNS and CDR2 SASEGT. The CDR3 protein is CASRAGNGQPQHF. CDR3 in DNA: TGTGCCAGCAGGGCTGGTAATGGTCAGCCCCAGCATTTT.

Turning to this clone: Other DNA sequences in the same sample also yield this CDR3. The V gene is TRBV2, the J gene TRBJ1-6; 8 bases match TRBD1. V shed 2 bases, J shed 4 bases, and the junction held 10 bases outside the gene matches. The CDR3 has 18 residues. Germline V gene sequence: CDR1 SNHLY, CDR2 FYNNEI. CDR3 nucleotide sequence: TGTGCCAGCAGTGAATCCCCCCGGACAGGGTCTTATAATTCACCCCTCCACTTT. Residues: CASSESPRTGSYNSPLHF.

The CDR3 is CASRTGTGPYEQYF. CDR3 bases: TGTGCCAGCAGAACCGGGACAGGACCCTACGAGCAGTACTTC. The chain joins TRBV6-5 to TRBJ2-7; 8 bases are a match to TRBD1. Trimming cost V 6 bases and J 2 bases; bases outside gene matches: 6. Germline V lookup: CDR1 MNHEY, CDR2 SVGAGI. CDR3 length equals 14 residues.

The CDR3 DNA sequence: TGCAGCGTTGAATGGTTATACAGGAACACCGGGGAGCTGTTTTTT. It is translated as CSVEWLYRNTGELFF. This sequence joins TRBV29-1 and TRBJ2-2, with D unresolved. V was trimmed by 2 bases and J by 1 base, leaving 11 bases between them. Looked up from germline, CDR1 is SQVTM and CDR2 is ANQGSEA. There are 15 residues in the CDR3.